This is a list of T cell receptor beta chains from one sample in a study of blood T cell repertoires in COVID-19. The data were produced by immunoSEQ multiplex PCR, yet TCRdb's version contains in-frame clones alone and is incomplete. The table records fewer than 200,000 clones, just under 85% of them present only once. The sample was peripheral blood. These receptors all come from a woman older than 75 with COVID-19, enrolled during active disease. Each CDR3 is given with its conserved first and last residue. Fields, in order: V gene, clone size, D gene, J gene, CDR3 DNA, CDR3 protein. The D gene is left open where the match is weak. Expanded clones are given a class, and other clones once, few, many or no size at all.

TRBV5-1	-	-	TRBJ1-2	TGCGCCAGCAGCTTGGAGGGGGAAGGCGGCTACACCTTC	CASSLEGEGGYTF
TRBV7-9	once	TRBD1	TRBJ2-7	TGTGCCAGCAGCGCCTCGACAGGGGCACTTTCCTACGAGCAGTACTTC	CASSASTGALSYEQYF
TRBV7-3	-	TRBD1	TRBJ1-1	TGTGCCAGCAGCAGAACCGGGACAGGGAGGTCGTTTTACACTGAAGCTTTCTTT	CASSRTGTGRSFYTEAFF
TRBV6-6	-	-	TRBJ2-5	TGTGCCAGCAGTTACCTACCCAGCGGATTGGGGACCCAGTACTTC	CASSYLPSGLGTQYF
TRBV18	-	-	TRBJ1-1	TGTGCCAGCTCTAGTTATCCTGAAGCTTTCTTT	CASSSYPEAFF
TRBV6-1	-	-	TRBJ1-2	TGTGCCAGCAGTGAATCAGGGGCGGGCTACACCTTC	CASSESGAGYTF
TRBV5-1	once	TRBD2	TRBJ2-3	TGCGCCAGCAAATCTAGCGGGAGCACAGATACGCAGTATTTT	CASKSSGSTDTQYF
TRBV5-1	once	TRBD1	TRBJ2-5	TGCGCCAGCAGCCATCAGGGGGACCAAGAGACCCAGTACTTC	CASSHQGDQETQYF
TRBV14	-	TRBD1	TRBJ1-5	TGTGCCAGCAGCCCCCGATGGGACAGGGGGATATATAGCAATCAGCCCCAGCATTTT	CASSPRWDRGIYSNQPQHF
TRBV15	-	TRBD2	TRBJ2-5	TGTGCCACCAGCAGAGACCGACTAGCGGGAGAGACCCAGTACTTC	CATSRDRLAGETQYF
TRBV3-1/TRBV3-2	-	-	TRBJ2-5	TGTGCCAGCAGCCACGCGAGATCCCAAGAGACCCAGTACTTC	CASSHARSQETQYF
TRBV10-2	once	-	TRBJ1-1	TGCGCCAGCAGCAAACCATTACAGGGTGGTCGGTCTGAAGCTTTCTTT	CASSKPLQGGRSEAFF
TRBV3-1/TRBV3-2	few	-	TRBJ1-5	TGTGCCAGCAGCCAAGACAGGGCTCAGCCCCAGCATTTT	CASSQDRAQPQHF
TRBV27	few	-	TRBJ1-5	TGTGCCAGCGGGCAGGGTGGACGCAATCAGCCCCAGCATTTT	CASGQGGRNQPQHF
TRBV27	-	TRBD1	TRBJ2-5	TGTGCCAGCAGTAGGGCAGGGGGCGGAGAGACCCAGTACTTC	CASSRAGGGETQYF
TRBV19	-	-	TRBJ1-2	TGTGCCACCTCTACTCTTCAACCTAACTATGGCTACACCTTC	CATSTLQPNYGYTF
TRBV3-1/TRBV3-2	-	TRBD2	TRBJ2-1	TGTGCCAGCAGCCCCTGGACTAGCGGCAGCTCCTACAATGAGCAGTTCTTC	CASSPWTSGSSYNEQFF
TRBV6-5	-	-	TRBJ1-2	TGTGCCAGCACGGCCCGGGCTAACTATGGCTACACCTTC	CASTARANYGYTF
TRBV19	-	-	TRBJ1-4	TGTGCCAGTAGTAATACAGGTACTAATGAAAAACTGTTTTTT	CASSNTGTNEKLFF
TRBV2	-	TRBD1	TRBJ1-1	TGTGCCAGCAGTGGTCAGGGGGTCAACACTGAAGCTTTCTTT	CASSGQGVNTEAFF
TRBV9	-	-	TRBJ2-2	TGTGCCAGCAGCTACGCCCAGGATACTGGGGAGCTGTTTTTT	CASSYAQDTGELFF
TRBV19	-	TRBD2	TRBJ2-1	TGTGCCAGTAGTAGGACTAGCGACCACAATGAGCAGTTCTTC	CASSRTSDHNEQFF
TRBV6-5	-	TRBD1	TRBJ1-5	TGTGCCAGCAGCCAGGGGGCTCAGCCCCAGCATTTT	CASSQGAQPQHF
TRBV7-3	once	TRBD1	TRBJ1-1	TGTGCCAGCAGCCTTGGACAGGGCGGGAACACTGAAGCTTTCTTT	CASSLGQGGNTEAFF
TRBV18	-	TRBD1	TRBJ1-1	TGTGCCAGCTCACCCGGACAGGGGAACACTGAAGCTTTCTTT	CASSPGQGNTEAFF
TRBV19	-	-	TRBJ1-2	TGTGCCAGCAGTATCCCCCCAACTAACTATGGCTACACCTTC	CASSIPPTNYGYTF
TRBV25-1	-	-	TRBJ1-2	TGTGCCAGCAGTGAATCGGGGTCATATGGCTACACCTTC	CASSESGSYGYTF
TRBV5-6	-	-	TRBJ1-6	TGTGCCAGCAGCTTTTTATTTATCCAGGGGCAAGACGCACCCCTCCACTTT	CASSFLFIQGQDAPLHF
TRBV21-1	-	-	TRBJ2-7	TGTGCCAGCAGAATCCTTCAGGGGTCGCCACTAACCTGCGAGCAGTACTTC	CASRILQGSPLTCEQYF
TRBV18	few	TRBD1	TRBJ2-1	TGTGCCAGCTCACCCGGGACAGGGACTTACAATGAGCAGTTCTTC	CASSPGTGTYNEQFF
TRBV19	-	-	TRBJ1-6	TGTGCCAGTAGTATTGGGAACAGGGTTGCTTCACCCCTCCACTTT	CASSIGNRVASPLHF
TRBV5-1	once	-	TRBJ2-3	TGCGCCGGGAGACCGGGAGTTGGGGCAGATACGCAGTATTTT	CAGRPGVGADTQYF
TRBV19	few	-	TRBJ1-2	TGTGCCACCCTTACGTCCAGCGCGAACTATGGCTACACCTTC	CATLTSSANYGYTF
TRBV5-1	-	-	TRBJ1-3	TGCGCCAGCAGCTTGGGCGGGATTGGAAACACCATATATTTT	CASSLGGIGNTIYF
TRBV7-2	-	-	TRBJ1-5	TGTGCCAGCAGCTTAGGGACAGACAATCAGCCCCAGCATTTT	CASSLGTDNQPQHF
TRBV9	-	-	TRBJ2-3	TGTGCCAGCAGCCGGTCCGGAGAACGGACAGATACGCAGTATTTT	CASSRSGERTDTQYF
TRBV19	once	TRBD1	TRBJ1-5	TGTGCCAGTAGTATCCCTGGACAGGGGCAAAATCAGCCCCAGCATTTT	CASSIPGQGQNQPQHF
TRBV18	once	-	TRBJ2-1	TGTGCCAGCTCACCCACCCGTAGTCGGGGAGAGCAGTTCTTC	CASSPTRSRGEQFF
TRBV25-1	-	TRBD1	TRBJ2-2	TGTGCCAGCAGTCCAGGGACAGTGAGCGGGGAGCTGTTTTTT	CASSPGTVSGELFF
TRBV5-4	-	TRBD2	TRBJ2-1	TGTGCCAGCAGCTTGCCCCTAGCGGTGAATGAGCAGTTCTTC	CASSLPLAVNEQFF
TRBV7-9	-	-	TRBJ1-2	TGTGCCAGCAGCTTAGTGGGGGGCTATGGCTACACCTTC	CASSLVGGYGYTF
TRBV19	-	-	TRBJ2-5	TGTGCCAGTAGTATAGGAGCGGAGACCCAGTACTTC	CASSIGAETQYF
TRBV7-9	-	-	TRBJ1-6	TGTGCCACTGAGGACTCGAGCTCCTATAATTCACCCCTCCACTTT	CATEDSSSYNSPLHF
TRBV6-5	-	-	TRBJ1-5	TGTGCCAGCAGTGACTCCGGACACCTCAATCAGCCCCAGCATTTT	CASSDSGHLNQPQHF
TRBV5-1	-	TRBD1	TRBJ2-5	TGCGCCAGCAGCGGACAGGGAACCCAGTACTTC	CASSGQGTQYF
TRBV5-1	-	-	TRBJ1-2	TGCGCCAGCAGCTTCGACGGGGGTTCACCCTATGGCTACACCTTC	CASSFDGGSPYGYTF
TRBV19	few	TRBD2	TRBJ2-3	TGTGCCAGCGCTAGCGGGGGGGCTTCATCGCAGTATTTT	CASASGGASSQYF
TRBV5-1	-	-	TRBJ1-3	TGCGCCAGCAGCCCTGCGGAAGCCCGAAACACCATATATTTT	CASSPAEARNTIYF
TRBV7-9	few	-	TRBJ2-1	TGTGCCAGCAGCTGGGACCGCGGGGATTTACGCAATGAGCAGTTCTTC	CASSWDRGDLRNEQFF
TRBV5-1	-	-	TRBJ1-3	TGCGCCAGCAGCTTGAGTTCAGGAAGCTCTGGAAACACCATATATTTT	CASSLSSGSSGNTIYF
TRBV11-2	-	TRBD1	TRBJ1-1	TGTGCCAGCAGACCACTCCAGGGGGCTGAAGCTTTCTTT	CASRPLQGAEAFF
TRBV5-1	-	-	TRBJ2-1	TGCGCCAGCAGCCAAACCGGTTACAATGAGCAGTTCTTC	CASSQTGYNEQFF
TRBV7-9	-	-	TRBJ2-3	TGTGCCAGCAGCCCCCCACCGGCGGCTAGCACAGATACGCAGTATTTT	CASSPPPAASTDTQYF